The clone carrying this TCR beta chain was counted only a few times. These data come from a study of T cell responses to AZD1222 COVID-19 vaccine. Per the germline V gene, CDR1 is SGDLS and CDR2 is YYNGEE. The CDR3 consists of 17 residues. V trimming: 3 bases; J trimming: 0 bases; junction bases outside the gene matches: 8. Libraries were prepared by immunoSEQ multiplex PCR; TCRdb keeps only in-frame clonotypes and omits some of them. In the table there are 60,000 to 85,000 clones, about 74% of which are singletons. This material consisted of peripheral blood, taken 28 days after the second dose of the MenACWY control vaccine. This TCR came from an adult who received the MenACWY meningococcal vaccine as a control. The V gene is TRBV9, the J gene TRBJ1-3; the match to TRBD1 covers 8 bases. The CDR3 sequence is CASSGGQGLFSGNTIYF. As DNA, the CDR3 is TGTGCCAGCAGCGGAGGACAGGGCCTTTTCTCTGGAAACACCATATATTTT.